This T cell receptor beta chain was captured in a study of T cell clonality in common variable immunodeficiency. CVID and control samples used equivalent genomic DNA input. The data were produced by immunoSEQ multiplex PCR, yet TCRdb's version contains in-frame clones alone and is incomplete. Captured here are tens of thousands of clones, none seen once; the top ten comprise more than 3%. The table lists this clone with many counts. What it binds is not known. With the read ending 3 residues before the CDR3 end, the germline J gene is used to fill in that end. The CDR3 is 13 amino acids. Trimming cost V 5 bases and J 6 bases, with 11 bases left between them. Germline CDR1 is SGHAT and CDR2 is FQNNGV. Broader study findings: CVID subjects showed higher TCRbeta clonality than healthy controls.

Sequencing was carried out using peripheral blood mononuclear cells. The TCR originated in a person aged 18 to 70 in good health. This chain links TRBV11-2 with TRBJ1-5, with D tentatively TRBD1 (5 bases). The covered CDR3 bases are TGTGCCAGCAGCACCCAGGGAGGTCAGCCC. This encodes CASSTQGGQP. The full-length CDR3 reads as CASSTQGGQPQHF. Supplemented by reference TRBV11-2 and TRBJ1-5, the full variable domain reads EAGVAQSPRYKIIEKRQSVAFWCNPISGHATLYWYQQILGQGPKLLIQFQNNGVVDDSQLPKDRFSAERLKGVDSTLKIQPAKLEDSAVYLCASSTQGGQPQHFGDGTRLSIL.